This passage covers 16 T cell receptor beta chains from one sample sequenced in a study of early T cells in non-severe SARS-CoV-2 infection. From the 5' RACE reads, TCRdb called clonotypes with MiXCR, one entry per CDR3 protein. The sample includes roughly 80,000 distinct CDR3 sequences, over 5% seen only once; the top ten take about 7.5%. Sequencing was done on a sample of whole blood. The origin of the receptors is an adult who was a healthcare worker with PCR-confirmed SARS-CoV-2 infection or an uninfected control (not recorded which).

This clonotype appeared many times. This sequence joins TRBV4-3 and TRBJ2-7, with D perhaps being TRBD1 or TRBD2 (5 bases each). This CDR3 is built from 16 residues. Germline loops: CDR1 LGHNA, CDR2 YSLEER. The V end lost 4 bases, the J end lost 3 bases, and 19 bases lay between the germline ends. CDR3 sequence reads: CASSPGTSAGRYEQYF. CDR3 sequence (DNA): TGCGCCAGCAGCCCTGGGACGTCCGCAGGGCGCTACGAGCAGTACTTC.

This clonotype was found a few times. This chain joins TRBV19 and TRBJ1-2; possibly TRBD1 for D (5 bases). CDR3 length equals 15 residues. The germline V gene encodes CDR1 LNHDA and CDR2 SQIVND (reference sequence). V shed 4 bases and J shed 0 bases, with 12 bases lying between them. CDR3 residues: CASSTRDGANYGYTF. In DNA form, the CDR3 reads TGTGCCAGTAGTACCCGGGACGGAGCTAACTATGGCTACACCTTC. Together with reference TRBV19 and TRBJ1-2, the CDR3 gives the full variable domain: DGGITQSPKYLFRKEGQNVTLSCEQNLNHDAMYWYRQDPGQGLRLIYYSQIVNDFQKGDIAEGYSVSREKKESFPLTVTSAQKNPTAFYLCASSTRDGANYGYTFGSGTRLTVV.

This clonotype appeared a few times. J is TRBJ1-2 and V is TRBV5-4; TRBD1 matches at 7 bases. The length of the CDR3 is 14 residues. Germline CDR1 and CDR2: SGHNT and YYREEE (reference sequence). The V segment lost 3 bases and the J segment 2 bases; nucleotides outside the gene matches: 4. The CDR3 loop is CASSWPGQNYGYTF. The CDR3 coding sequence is TGTGCCAGCAGCTGGCCGGGACAGAACTATGGCTACACCTTC. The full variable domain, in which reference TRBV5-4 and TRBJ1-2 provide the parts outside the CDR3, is ETGVTQSPTHLIKTRGQQVTLRCSSQSGHNTVSWYQQALGQGPQFIFQYYREEENGRGNFPPRFSGLQFPNYSSELNVNALELDDSALYLCASSWPGQNYGYTFGSGTRLTVV.

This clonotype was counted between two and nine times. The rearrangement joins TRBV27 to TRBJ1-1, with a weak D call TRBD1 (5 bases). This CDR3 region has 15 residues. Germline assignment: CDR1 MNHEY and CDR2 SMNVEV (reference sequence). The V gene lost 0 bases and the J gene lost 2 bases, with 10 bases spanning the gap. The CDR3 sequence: CASSLSSTANTEAFF. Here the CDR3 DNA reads TGTGCCAGCAGTTTATCGTCGACAGCCAACACTGAAGCTTTCTTT.

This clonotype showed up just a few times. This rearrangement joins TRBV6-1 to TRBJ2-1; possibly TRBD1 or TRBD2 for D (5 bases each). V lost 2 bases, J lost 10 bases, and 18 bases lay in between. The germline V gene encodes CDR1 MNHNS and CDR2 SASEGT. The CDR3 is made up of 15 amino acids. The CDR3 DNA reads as TGTGCCAGCAGTGAAAGGGCCACCCGGGACGACGAGCAGTTCTTC. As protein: CASSERATRDDEQFF.

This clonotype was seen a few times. The CDR3 spells CASRGTSGRPVADEQYF. The CDR3 DNA reads TGTGCCAGCAGGGGGACTAGCGGGCGGCCGGTGGCAGACGAGCAGTACTTC. The chain uses TRBV5-6 and TRBJ2-7, with 12 positions matching TRBD2. The V gene's germline CDR1 is SGHDT and CDR2 YYEEEE. The CDR3 is 17 residues long. V lost 5 bases and J lost 5; bases outside the gene matches: 14.

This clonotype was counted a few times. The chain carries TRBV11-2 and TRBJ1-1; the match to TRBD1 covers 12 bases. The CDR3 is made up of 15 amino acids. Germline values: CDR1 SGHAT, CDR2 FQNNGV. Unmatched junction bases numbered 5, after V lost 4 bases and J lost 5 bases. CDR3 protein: CASSSGQGASTEAFF. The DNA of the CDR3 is TGTGCCAGCAGCTCGGGACAGGGGGCTAGTACTGAAGCTTTCTTT.

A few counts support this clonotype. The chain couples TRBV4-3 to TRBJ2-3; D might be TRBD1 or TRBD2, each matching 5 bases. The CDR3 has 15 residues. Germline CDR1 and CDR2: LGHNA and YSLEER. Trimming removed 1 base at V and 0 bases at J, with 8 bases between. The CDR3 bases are TGCGCCAGCAGCCAAGCGGGGCAGAGCACAGATACGCAGTATTTT. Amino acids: CASSQAGQSTDTQYF.

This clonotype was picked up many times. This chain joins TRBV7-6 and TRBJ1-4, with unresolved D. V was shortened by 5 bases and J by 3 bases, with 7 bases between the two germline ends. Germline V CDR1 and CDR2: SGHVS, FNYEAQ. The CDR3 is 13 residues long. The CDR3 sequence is CASSRSSNEKLFF. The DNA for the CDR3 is TGTGCCAGCAGCAGGTCTTCTAATGAAAAACTGTTTTTT.

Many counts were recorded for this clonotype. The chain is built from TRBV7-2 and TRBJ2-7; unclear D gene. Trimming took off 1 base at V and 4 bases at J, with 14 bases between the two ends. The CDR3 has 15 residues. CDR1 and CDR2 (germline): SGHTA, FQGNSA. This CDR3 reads CASSLGTDAKYEQYF. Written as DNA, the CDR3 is TGTGCCAGCAGCTTAGGTACCGATGCCAAATACGAGCAGTACTTC.

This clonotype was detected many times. The CDR3 region is CASSVWGQDAAEAFF. The CDR3 DNA sequence: TGTGCCAGCAGTGTATGGGGACAGGACGCCGCTGAAGCTTTCTTT. The gene calls are TRBV2 and TRBJ1-1; TRBD1 matches 8 bases. V lost 4 bases, J lost 6 bases, and 10 bases stayed unmatched. CDR1 and CDR2 (germline): SNHLY, FYNNEI. CDR3 size: 15 residues. Complete variable domain (other parts from reference TRBV2 and TRBJ1-1): EPEVTQTPSHQVTQMGQEVILRCVPISNHLYFYWYRQILGQKVEFLVSFYNNEISEKSEIFDDQFSVERPDGSNFTLKIRSTKLEDSAMYFCASSVWGQDAAEAFFGQGTRLTVV.

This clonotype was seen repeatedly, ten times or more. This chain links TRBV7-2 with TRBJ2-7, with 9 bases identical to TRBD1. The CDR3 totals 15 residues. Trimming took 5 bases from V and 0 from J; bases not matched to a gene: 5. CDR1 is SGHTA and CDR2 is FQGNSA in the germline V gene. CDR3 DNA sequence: TGTGCCAGCAGCCCCCGGACAGGGGCCTCCTACGAGCAGTACTTC. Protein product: CASSPRTGASYEQYF.

The CDR3 DNA sequence: TGTGCCAGCAGCTTAAGGGACAGGGGGCTCTATGGCTACACCTTC. This encodes CASSLRDRGLYGYTF. The chain joins TRBV7-2 to TRBJ1-2; 12 positions match TRBD1. The CDR3 totals 15 residues. Germline assignment: CDR1 SGHTA and CDR2 FQGNSA. The ends lost 2 bases at V and 4 bases at J; junction bases unmatched: 2.

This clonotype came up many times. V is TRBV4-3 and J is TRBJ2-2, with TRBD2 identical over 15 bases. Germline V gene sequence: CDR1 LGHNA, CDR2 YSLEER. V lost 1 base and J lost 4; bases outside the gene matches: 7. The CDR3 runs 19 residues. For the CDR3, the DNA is TGCGCCAGCAGCCAAGGGGGGACTAGCGGGAGGAGGCGCACCGGGGAGCTGTTTTTT. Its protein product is CASSQGGTSGRRRTGELFF.

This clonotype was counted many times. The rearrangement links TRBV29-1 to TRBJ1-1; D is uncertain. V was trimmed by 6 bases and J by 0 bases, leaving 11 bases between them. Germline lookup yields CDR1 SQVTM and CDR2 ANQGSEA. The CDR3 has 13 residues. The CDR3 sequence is CSVALTMNTEAFF. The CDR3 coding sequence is TGCAGCGTCGCCCTTACCATGAACACTGAAGCTTTCTTT.

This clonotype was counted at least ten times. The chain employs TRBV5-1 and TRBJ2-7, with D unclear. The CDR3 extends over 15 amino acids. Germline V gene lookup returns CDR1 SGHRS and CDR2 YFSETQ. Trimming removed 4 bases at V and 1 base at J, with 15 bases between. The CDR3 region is CASSQSLGSSYEQYF. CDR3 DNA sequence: TGCGCCAGCAGCCAATCTCTTGGATCTTCCTACGAGCAGTACTTC. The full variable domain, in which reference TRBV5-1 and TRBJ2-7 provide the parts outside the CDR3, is KAGVTQTPRYLIKTRGQQVTLSCSPISGHRSVSWYQQTPGQGLQFLFEYFSETQRNKGNFPGRFSGRQFSNSRSEMNVSTLELGDSALYLCASSQSLGSSYEQYFGPGTRLTVT.